These 15 T cell receptor beta chains came from one sample sequenced in a study of OX40 agonist ivuxolimab in advanced cancers. Profiled with immunoSEQ multiplex PCR; TCRdb holds only in-frame clones, not every one. The data show about 71,000 clones, 90% to 95% seen once. Sequences were derived from CD4+ or CD8+ T cells sorted from blood, sampled in a trial of the OX40 agonist ivuxolimab. The receptors here all came from an adult with an advanced solid tumor such as melanoma, head and neck, liver or kidney cancer.

The V call is TRBV27, the J call TRBJ2-7, with D unclear. The CDR3 is made up of 13 amino acids. Germline CDR1 is MNHEY and CDR2 is SMNVEV (reference sequence). Trimming took 2 bases from V and 4 from J, leaving 9 bases between them. The CDR3 DNA reads TGTGCCAGCAGTTTAGAGGCAGCTTACGAGCAGTACTTC. The encoded protein is CASSLEAAYEQYF.

The CDR3: CASSTWDYNEQFF. The CDR3 DNA follows: TGTGCCAGCAGCACCTGGGACTACAATGAGCAGTTCTTC. The V gene is TRBV11-3, the J gene TRBJ2-1; no clear D. The V end lost 5 bases, the J end lost 3 bases, and 8 bases lay between the germline ends. Germline assignment: CDR1 SGHNT and CDR2 YENEEA. The CDR3 is made up of 13 amino acids. The full variable domain, in which reference TRBV11-3 and TRBJ2-1 provide the parts outside the CDR3, is EAGVVQSPRYKIIEKKQPVAFWCNPISGHNTLYWYLQNLGQGPELLIRYENEEAVDDSQLPKDRFSAERLKGVDSTLKIQPAELGDSAVYLCASSTWDYNEQFFGPGTRLTVL.

This clone was counted a single time. The V and J genes are TRBV19 and TRBJ2-7, with 10 positions matching TRBD1. CDR3 length equals 14 residues. J gave up 5 bases and V 3 bases, and 4 bases lay outside the gene matches. Germline V gene sequence: CDR1 LNHDA, CDR2 SQIVND (reference sequence). The CDR3 nucleotides are TGTGCCAGTAGTATGGGACAGGGGAACCACGAGCAGTACTTC. Residues: CASSMGQGNHEQYF.

The chain recombines TRBV28 with TRBJ1-1; 10 bases are a match to TRBD1. The trim removed 5 bases at V and 1 base at J, leaving 7 bases unmatched. Germline CDR1 is MDHEN and CDR2 is SYDVKM. CDR3 size: 16 residues. DNA of the CDR3: TGTGCCAGCAGTCAAGACAGGGGGCCTCCGAACACTGAAGCTTTCTTT. Its protein product is CASSQDRGPPNTEAFF.

V and J are TRBV4-1 and TRBJ2-1; the D gene is possibly TRBD1 (6 bases). The CDR3 sequence is 17 residues long. V lost 4 bases and J lost 6, with 22 bases in between. Germline-derived CDR1 and CDR2 are MGHRA and YSYEKL. In DNA form, the CDR3 reads TGCGCCAGCAGCCTACAAGTAGGGTACAGGGTCGGCAATGAGCAGTTCTTC. It translates to CASSLQVGYRVGNEQFF.

This chain links TRBV27 with TRBJ1-5; unclear D gene. CDR1 and CDR2 (germline): MNHEY, SMNVEV (reference sequence). The CDR3 is 15 residues long. With 0 bases removed from V and 3 bases from J, the gap between germline ends came to 9 bases. This CDR3 is CASSLSLNTNQPQHF. The DNA of the CDR3 is TGTGCCAGCAGTTTATCGTTGAACACCAATCAGCCCCAGCATTTT.

The genes are TRBV29-1 and TRBJ2-7; maybe TRBD1 (8 bases). Trimming stripped 6 bases from V and 6 bases from J, with 30 bases between. The CDR3 has 17 amino acids. The V gene's germline CDR1 is SQVTM and CDR2 ANQGSEA. The CDR3 DNA is TGCAGCGTCGAGTTGAATTGGCGTCAGGACAGGGAGGGCGAGCAGTACTTC. It yields the protein CSVELNWRQDREGEQYF.

Of note for this clone: Here the CDR3 omits its conserved ending phenylalanine or tryptophan, so a read error is the likely source. The DNA is omitted, as the CDR3 cannot be located on it reliably, and the CDR3 follows TCRdb's listing. The rearrangement links TRBV2 to TRBJ1-1; the D call of TRBD1 is as the table states it, not checked on the DNA. The CDR3 spans 11 residues, counting both ends. CDR1 is SNHLY and CDR2 is FYNNEI in the germline V gene. The CDR3 loop reads CASRIRQGAGC.

V is TRBV6-5 and J is TRBJ1-3; possibly TRBD1 for D (5 bases). Trimming removed 8 bases from V and 3 bases from J, with 17 bases in between. The CDR3 consists of 15 residues. Per the germline V gene, CDR1 is MNHEY and CDR2 is SVGAGI. The CDR3 is CASVEFGGIGNTIYF. The CDR3 nucleotides read TGTGCCAGCGTTGAGTTTGGGGGGATTGGAAACACCATATATTTT.

J is TRBJ1-3 and V is TRBV19, with D maybe TRBD1 (5 bases). This CDR3 region has 14 residues. Germline loops: CDR1 LNHDA, CDR2 SQIVND (reference sequence). The V end was cut by 5 bases, the J end by 0 bases, with 8 bases between. In DNA form, the CDR3 reads TGTGCCAGTAGTTGGGGACCCTCTGGAAACACCATATATTTT. Translating it yields CASSWGPSGNTIYF.

The gene calls are TRBV10-1 and TRBJ1-1; 9 bases line up with TRBD1. The CDR3 is 16 amino acids. V was clipped by 3 bases and J by 5 bases; unmatched bases: 10. Germline CDR1 is WNHNN and CDR2 is SYGVQD (reference sequence). The CDR3 sequence is CASSEGQGPGATEAFF. The CDR3 DNA sequence: TGCGCCAGCAGTGAAGGACAGGGGCCCGGGGCGACTGAAGCTTTCTTT.

The CDR3 loop is CASSLASSGTYEQYF. The DNA of the CDR3 is TGCGCCAGCAGCCTAGCTTCTAGCGGGACCTACGAGCAGTACTTC. V gene TRBV4-3 combines with J gene TRBJ2-7; 9 nucleotides align to TRBD2. V lost 4 bases and J lost 2; bases outside the gene matches: 6. The CDR3 has 15 amino acids. CDR1 is LGHNA and CDR2 is YSLEER in the germline V gene.

The chain uses TRBV11-1 and TRBJ2-1, with 12 bases matching TRBD2. The germline gives CDR1 SGHAT, CDR2 FQDESV (reference sequence). The CDR3 contains 16 residues. Trimming cost V 3 bases and J 7 bases; bases outside gene matches: 7. The DNA for the CDR3 is TGTGCCAGCAGCTTGGGGCTAGCGGGAGGGCCGAATGAGCAGTTCTTC. Translation gives CASSLGLAGGPNEQFF.

To note about this clone: Other DNA sequences in the same sample also yield this CDR3. The CDR3 is CASSLGDSNQPQHF. In DNA form, the CDR3 reads TGTGCCAGCAGCTTAGGGGACAGTAATCAGCCCCAGCATTTT. This chain uses TRBV7-8 with TRBJ1-5; TRBD1 aligns across 7 bases. There are 14 residues in the CDR3. Germline trimming cut 1 base from V and 4 bases from J; bases unmatched to any gene: 1. Germline-derived CDR1 and CDR2 are SGHVS and FQNEAQ.

V usage is TRBV19 and J usage is TRBJ2-7; D gene uncertain. The germline gives CDR1 LNHDA, CDR2 SQIVND (reference sequence). With 9 bases removed from V and 1 base from J, the gap between germline ends came to 7 bases. The CDR3 spans 11 residues. The CDR3 loop is CASESSYEQYF. The DNA of the CDR3 is TGTGCCAGCGAGTCGTCCTACGAGCAGTACTTC.